These T cell receptor beta chains were read from a single sample in a study of beta chain features in type 1 diabetes. The repertoire was sequenced with immunoSEQ multiplex PCR; TCRdb's copy has only in-frame clones and lacks some. The data contain fewer than 650,000 clones, 15% to 18% of them seen just once; the ten biggest clones take up about 0.086%. Sequenced sample: naive CD4+ T cells from blood. All receptors come from a man aged 18 to 35 in good health. The CDR3 runs from the conserved cysteine through the conserved F or W. A D gene is named only where the DNA matches it firmly. Some rows mark clone size as missing; the rest say once, few, many or name a class of expanded clone.

v_gene,d_gene,abundance,j_gene,CDR3aa,CDR3nt
TRBV4-3,.,few,TRBJ2-3,CASSQDTWYRTDTQYF,TGCGCCAGCAGCCAAGATACTTGGTACCGCACAGATACGCAGTATTTT
TRBV5-1,TRBD2,few,TRBJ2-3,CASSLEGTSGITQYF,TGCGCCAGCAGCTTGGAAGGGACTAGCGGGATTACGCAGTATTTT
TRBV19,.,.,TRBJ1-2,CASSLKGTATNYGYTF,TGTGCCAGTAGTCTTAAGGGCACAGCTACTAACTATGGCTACACCTTC
TRBV11-2,TRBD1,.,TRBJ2-5,CASSLQPGGETQYF,TGTGCCAGCAGCTTACAGCCAGGGGGAGAGACCCAGTACTTC
TRBV4-2,.,.,TRBJ1-5,CASSQDRGAQPQHF,TGTGCCAGCAGCCAAGATCGGGGAGCTCAGCCCCAGCATTTT
TRBV7-2,.,.,TRBJ2-1,CASSPGRRVWNNEQFF,TGTGCCAGCAGCCCCGGGCGGAGGGTGTGGAACAATGAGCAGTTCTTC
TRBV6-1,.,.,TRBJ2-7,CASIPRQLGYEQYF,TGTGCCAGCATCCCCAGACAGTTAGGCTACGAGCAGTACTTC
TRBV27,TRBD2,.,TRBJ2-5,CASSLLGLAAQETQYF,TGTGCCAGCAGTTTATTGGGACTAGCGGCCCAAGAGACCCAGTACTTC
TRBV7-2,.,.,TRBJ1-1,CASSLTLWGVTEAFF,TGTGCCAGCAGCTTAACGCTGTGGGGGGTTACTGAAGCTTTCTTT
TRBV11-2,TRBD2,few,TRBJ2-1,CASSFSHPNIAGGEQFF,TGTGCCAGCAGCTTTTCCCACCCGAATATAGCGGGAGGTGAGCAGTTCTTC
TRBV20-1,TRBD1,few,TRBJ2-7,CSARGFYEQYF,TGCAGTGCCAGGGGGTTCTACGAGCAGTACTTC
TRBV14,.,few,TRBJ2-7,CASSRVRAYEQYF,TGTGCCAGCAGCCGGGTTAGAGCCTACGAGCAGTACTTC
TRBV28,.,.,TRBJ1-5,CASSLRQVNQPQHF,TGTGCCAGCAGTTTACGGCAGGTCAATCAGCCCCAGCATTTT
TRBV6-6,.,few,TRBJ2-5,CASSYHATPGETQYF,TGTGCCAGCAGTTACCACGCCACACCCGGGGAGACCCAGTACTTC
TRBV4-3,TRBD2,.,TRBJ2-7,CASSQGGLAASYEQYF,TGCGCCAGCAGCCAGGGGGGACTAGCGGCCTCCTACGAGCAGTACTTC
TRBV4-2,.,.,TRBJ2-3,CASSQEPRPHTDTQYF,TGTGCCAGCAGCCAAGAACCCAGACCACACACAGATACGCAGTATTTT
TRBV7-2,.,few,TRBJ2-7,CASSPGTAPNEQYF,TGTGCCAGCAGCCCCGGGACGGCTCCTAACGAGCAGTACTTC